This T cell receptor beta chain appears in the sequencing data of a study of blood T cell repertoires in COVID-19. On the study more broadly: Specimens from acute and convalescent COVID-19 originated in the United States, Italy and Spain. Sources were T cells, B-cell-depleted T cells, or PBMCs; the material itself was cDNA or gDNA.

Followed longitudinally, the Seattle patients had been enrolled during active infection. With 0 bases removed from V and 6 bases from J, the gap between germline ends came to 9 bases. CDR1 and CDR2 from the germline V gene are LGHNA and YNFKEQ. This CDR3 has 14 amino acids. Repertoires were generated with immunoSEQ multiplex PCR, while TCRdb's copy carries only in-frame clones and drops some. Of 310,000 or so clones listed, around 90% are singletons. The clonotype comes from a man aged 30 to 45 with COVID-19, enrolled during active disease. The rearrangement uses TRBV4-2 and TRBJ2-1; D not certain. Material for sequencing was peripheral blood. As DNA, the CDR3 is TGTGCCAGCAGCCAAGACACCACGGGCAATGAGCAGTTCTTC. It encodes CASSQDTTGNEQFF.